The T cell receptor (beta chain) under discussion was sequenced for a study of human T cells and chemical hapten exposure. About the study: Small volume differences among pooled libraries mainly caused per-sample TCR yield variation. Regarding the study as a whole: TCRs exceeding a frequency of 1 in 1000 stayed unchanged under DPC sensitization.

In the case of this clonotype: Antigen: not known. The germline gene is not matched at one end of the junction; a read error may be the cause.

Authors' analysis steps: Individual samples carried between about 23,224 and 750,000 TCRs, with roughly 96,000 as the median. From the RACE reads, TCRdb called clonotypes with MiXCR, one entry per CDR3 protein. These V and J calls rely on TCRdb rather than the paper's analysis. The data hold nearly 350,000 distinct CDR3 sequences, with under 9% observed a single time. Germline loops: CDR1 SGHRS, CDR2 YFSETQ. This CDR3 contains 15 residues. Documented time point: patch test 1, 2 weeks after DPC sensitization. The treatment is: therapeutic diphenylcyclopropenone sensitization with weekly scalp DPC. Alopecia patients, 18 to 70 years old and DPC-suitable, served as donors.

This chain links TRBV5-1 with TRBJ2-6, with D maybe TRBD2 (6 bases). The sequence was obtained from a woman aged 18-29 years with alopecia areata. Some clones in this sample may be carry-over from other donors' samples. Source: whole blood, taken in connection with sensitization to the hapten diphenylcyclopropenone (DPC). The CDR3, as DNA: TGCGCCAGCAGCGGCGGGGACGCTGGGGCCAACGTCCCGACTTTC. Its translation: CASSGGDAGANVPTF.